The clone carrying this TCR beta chain was seen ten or more times. The antigen remains unidentified. This entry comes from a study of identical twins. Whole-study results and caveats: Zero-insertion results could be subject to partial confounding by invariant MAIT and iNKT cells.

V was trimmed by 4 bases and J by 2 bases, leaving 13 bases between them. The CDR3 length is 14 residues. Germline values: CDR1 SQVTM, CDR2 ANQGSEA. With no exceptions, donors were healthy Caucasians. TCRdb ran MiXCR on the 5' RACE reads and lists one entry per CDR3 protein. The data contain approximately 680,000 distinct CDR3 sequences, around 7.4% of them singletons. This sample was also put to use in a study of yellow fever vaccine responses in identical twins.

This rearrangement joins TRBV29-1 to TRBJ2-3; TRBD1 might be the D (6 bases). The TCR sequence derives from a woman under 30 in good health. The sequenced sample was PBMCs. In DNA, the CDR3 is TGCAGCGTTGGATTGCAGGGGAACACAGATACGCAGTATTTT. Translating gives CSVGLQGNTDTQYF.